A single sample gave rise to the 32 T cell receptor beta chains below, sequenced in a study of T-cell memory formation after mild COVID-19. A single record per CDR3 protein comes from TCRdb applying MiXCR to the 5' RACE reads. The sample includes 100,000 to 150,000 distinct CDR3 sequences, approximately 15% of them seen just once. The specimen was PBMCs or a T cell subset sorted from them (not recorded which). The receptors shown here come from a man aged 18 to 29 who had mild COVID-19 (a few samples of this study predate the infection). Cell type and time point are not known.

Ten or more counts support this clonotype. J is TRBJ2-5 and V is TRBV5-6; unclear D gene. The germline CDR1 and CDR2 sequences are SGHDT and YYEEEE. This CDR3 is 12 amino acids long. V gave up 4 bases and J gave up 4 bases, with 8 bases separating them. The CDR3 DNA reads as TGTGCCAGCAGCCGAGGACGAGAGACCCAGTACTTC. Amino acid sequence: CASSRGRETQYF.

This clonotype came up a few times. V is TRBV7-8 and J is TRBJ1-2; D perhaps matches TRBD1 (6 bases). With 2 bases removed from V and 2 bases from J, the gap between germline ends came to 9 bases. In germline, CDR1 is SGHVS, CDR2 FQNEAQ. This CDR3 has 14 amino acids. The CDR3 DNA follows: TGTGCCAGCAGCTTAAGGGGGGAGAACTATGGCTACACCTTC. Its protein product is CASSLRGENYGYTF.

The rearrangement links TRBV7-2 to TRBJ1-1; D perhaps matches TRBD1 (6 bases). This CDR3 has 13 residues. CDR1 and CDR2 (germline): SGHTA, FQGNSA. Trimming stripped 5 bases from V and 6 bases from J, with 13 bases between. CDR3 DNA: TGTGCCAGCAGCAGCAGACAGGAATCTGAAGCTTTCTTT. Translated: CASSSRQESEAFF.

This clonotype has more than one count but fewer than ten. The V call is TRBV12-3 or TRBV12-4, the J call TRBJ2-1; tentative D call: TRBD1 (5 bases). V was trimmed by 6 bases and J by 8 bases, leaving 8 bases between them. The CDR3 has 11 amino acids. The CDR3 DNA sequence: TGTGCCAGCAGACAGGTCGATGAGCAGTTCTTC. It is translated as CASRQVDEQFF.

The rearrangement joins TRBV5-5 to TRBJ1-4; 8 nucleotides match TRBD1. Germline loops: CDR1 SGHKS, CDR2 YYEKEE (reference sequence). The V segment lost 3 bases and the J segment 5 bases; nucleotides outside the gene matches: 3. The CDR3 is 14 amino acids. The CDR3 coding sequence is TGTGCCAGCAGCTGGACAGGGCAAAATGAAAAACTGTTTTTT. This gives the protein CASSWTGQNEKLFF. The variable domain in full, completed from reference TRBV5-5 and TRBJ1-4, reads DAGVTQSPTHLIKTRGQQVTLRCSPISGHKSVSWYQQVLGQGPQFIFQYYEKEERGRGNFPDRFSARQFPNYSSELNVNALLLGDSALYLCASSWTGQNEKLFFGSGTQLSVL.

The DNA for the CDR3 is TGCGCCAGCAGCCAAGATCAATATAATTCACCCCTCCACTTT. Residues: CASSQDQYNSPLHF. The J gene is TRBJ1-6, the V gene TRBV4-1; D remains ambiguous. Germline-derived CDR1 and CDR2 are MGHRA and YSYEKL. The CDR3 runs 14 residues. With 0 bases removed from V and 4 bases from J, the gap between germline ends came to 4 bases.

The chain couples TRBV4-3 to TRBJ1-6; the D is unclear. Germline assignment: CDR1 LGHNA and CDR2 YSLEER. The CDR3 consists of 16 residues. V shed 1 base and J shed 6 bases, with 13 bases lying between them. CDR3 residues: CASSQGNGAINSPLHF. The DNA of the CDR3 is TGCGCCAGCAGCCAAGGAAACGGCGCGATTAATTCACCCCTCCACTTT.

The chain links TRBV4-1 to TRBJ1-6; TRBD1 is a possible D gene (6 bases). This CDR3 contains 13 residues. Germline CDR1 and CDR2: MGHRA and YSYEKL. The V and J ends lost 0 bases and 17 bases respectively, with 14 bases between them. CDR3 protein: CASSQDGTRAVHF. Here the CDR3 DNA reads TGCGCCAGCAGCCAAGACGGGACACGGGCAGTCCACTTT.

In this sample, this clonotype turned up many times. The CDR3 protein is CASSSRTDEQYF. The CDR3 region has the DNA TGTGCCAGCAGTTCTCGGACGGACGAGCAGTACTTC. The V call is TRBV6-2 or TRBV6-3, the J call TRBJ2-7; D remains unclear. The germline V gene encodes CDR1 MNHEY and CDR2 SVGEGT. Trimming removed 4 bases at V and 5 bases at J, with 9 bases between. CDR3 length equals 12 residues.

The genes are TRBV4-2 and TRBJ2-1; a weak D match, TRBD2 (5 bases). The last part of the DNA fits TRBJ2-5 better; the J call may be wrong. The CDR3 consists of 14 residues. CDR1 LGHNA and CDR2 YNFKEQ come from the germline V gene. This CDR3 is CASSQTEGGETQYF. The CDR3 DNA sequence: TGTGCCAGCAGCCAAACAGAGGGTGGAGAGACCCAGTACTTC.

The sample holds a few counts of this clonotype. This chain joins TRBV30 and TRBJ2-3, with D tentatively TRBD1 or TRBD2 (6 bases each). Trimming removed 1 base at V and 6 bases at J, with 14 bases between. This CDR3 has 14 amino acids. Germline loops: CDR1 GTSNPN, CDR2 SVGIG (reference sequence). CDR3 in DNA: TGTGCCTGGAGTGCGGGGGCAGTCCCCGATACGCAGTATTTT. This encodes CAWSAGAVPDTQYF.

J is TRBJ2-3 and V is TRBV5-1, with TRBD1 matching 7 bases. The J segment lost 4 bases and the V segment lost 4 bases, leaving 6 bases of the junction unmatched. Germline V gives CDR1 SGHRS, CDR2 YFSETQ. The CDR3 length is 14 residues. The CDR3 protein is CASSGDRVADTQYF. The DNA of the CDR3 is TGCGCCAGCAGCGGCGACAGGGTCGCAGATACGCAGTATTTT.

The chain uses TRBV18 and TRBJ2-5; D remains unclear. Trimming took off 3 bases at V and 3 bases at J, with 17 bases between the two ends. This CDR3 is 16 amino acids long. Germline V CDR1 and CDR2: KGHSH, LQKENI. The CDR3 DNA reads as TGTGCCAGCTCACCTCCCAACCTCCCTCCGAAAGAGACCCAGTACTTC. Protein sequence: CASSPPNLPPKETQYF. Full variable domain (remainder filled in from reference TRBV18 and TRBJ2-5): NAGVMQNPRHLVRRRGQEARLRCSPMKGHSHVYWYRQLPEEGLKFMVYLQKENIIDESGMPKERFSAEFPKEGPSILRIQQVVRGDSAAYFCASSPPNLPPKETQYFGPGTRLLVL.

The genes are TRBV29-1 and TRBJ2-7; D gene unclear. From germline, CDR1 is SQVTM and CDR2 ANQGSEA. V lost 6 bases, J lost 9 bases, and 15 bases lay in between. The CDR3 length is 11 residues. The DNA of the CDR3 is TGCAGCGTGCAGGCCACGTCGGGGCAGTACTTC. It is translated as CSVQATSGQYF.

This clonotype has just a few counts. The chain has TRBV12-3 or TRBV12-4 and TRBJ1-1, with D uncertain. The CDR3 is 16 residues long. The germline V and J ends were trimmed by 1 base and 9 bases, with 21 bases remaining between them. As DNA, the CDR3 is TGTGCCAGCAGTTTAGGCGGCAACTGGGCGGTTCGGAAAGCTTTCTTT. Its translation is CASSLGGNWAVRKAFF.

The rearrangement joins TRBV20-1 to TRBJ2-7; 12 nucleotides match TRBD1. The CDR3 loop spans 11 amino acids. Germline lookup yields CDR1 DFQATT and CDR2 SNEGSKA (reference sequence). CDR3 region: CSAKGQGAPGV. The DNA for the CDR3 is TGCAGTGCTAAGGGACAGGGGGCGCCGGGAGTC.

This clonotype was detected only a few times. The CDR3 DNA reads TGTGCCAGCAGACAACCGGGACAGGGGAAGACCCAGTACTTC. This sequence encodes CASRQPGQGKTQYF. J is TRBJ2-5 and V is TRBV28, with 10 nucleotides matching TRBD1. Germline V gene sequence: CDR1 MDHEN, CDR2 SYDVKM. This CDR3 contains 14 residues. V shed 6 bases and J 6 bases; nucleotides not matched to a gene: 7.

This clonotype was observed a handful of times. V and J are TRBV7-9 and TRBJ2-2, with 7 nucleotides matching TRBD1. Germline CDR1 reads SEHNR; CDR2 reads FQNEAQ (reference sequence). CDR3 length equals 14 residues. Unmatched junction bases numbered 3, after V lost 4 bases and J lost 4 bases. CDR3 sequence: CASSSTGPTGELFF. The CDR3 bases are TGTGCCAGCAGCTCGACAGGGCCCACCGGGGAGCTGTTTTTT. Full variable domain (missing parts from reference TRBV7-9 and TRBJ2-2): DTGVSQNPRHKITKRGQNVTFRCDPISEHNRLYWYRQTLGQGPEFLTYFQNEAQLEKSRLLSDRFSAERPKGSFSTLEIQRTEQGDSAMYLCASSSTGPTGELFFGEGSRLTVL.

The sample holds many counts of this clonotype. The rearrangement uses TRBV12-3 or TRBV12-4 and TRBJ2-3; possibly TRBD2 for D (6 bases). V lost 2 bases, J lost 5 bases, and 11 bases lay in between. The CDR3 extends over 14 amino acids. CDR3 nucleotides: TGTGCCAGCAGTTTATTACTAGCTGGAGATACGCAGTATTTT. Residues: CASSLLLAGDTQYF.

The V gene is TRBV7-2, the J gene TRBJ1-2, with 7 positions matching TRBD1. Trimming removed 2 bases from V and 13 bases from J; junction bases left unmatched: 7. Per the germline V gene, CDR1 is SGHTA and CDR2 is FQGNSA. The CDR3 contains 12 residues. The CDR3 is CASSLRDRAVTF. The CDR3 DNA is TGTGCCAGCAGCTTACGGGACAGAGCGGTCACCTTC.

In its sample, this clonotype was seen many times. The gene calls are TRBV27 and TRBJ1-6, with no clear D. The germline V gene encodes CDR1 MNHEY and CDR2 SMNVEV (reference sequence). CDR3 size: 16 residues. V was shortened by 4 bases and J by 0 bases, with 10 bases between the two germline ends. The CDR3 is CASSSRGSSYNSPLHF. CDR3 nucleotide sequence: TGTGCCAGCAGTTCCCGGGGAAGCTCCTATAATTCACCCCTCCACTTT.

This clonotype showed up many times. V and J are TRBV6-2 or TRBV6-3 and TRBJ2-3, with D uncertain. The V end lost 7 bases, the J end lost 6 bases, and 11 bases lay between the germline ends. The germline CDR1 and CDR2 sequences are MNHEY and SVGEGT. This CDR3 region has 12 residues. The CDR3 sequence: CASTYSLDTQYF. CDR3 nucleotide sequence: TGTGCCAGCACCTACTCTCTCGATACGCAGTATTTT.

The chain joins TRBV3-1 to TRBJ2-1; a weak D match, TRBD2 (7 bases). Germline V CDR1 and CDR2: LGHDT, YNNKEL (reference sequence). CDR3 length: 13 residues. The ends were cut back, 5 bases at V and 10 bases at J, with 15 bases in the middle. The CDR3 region has the DNA TGTGCCAGCAGCAGGGCGGGGGCGGAAGAGCAGTTCTTC. It specifies CASSRAGAEEQFF.

The CDR3 protein is CASSLVGGEALEAFF. The CDR3 DNA sequence: TGCGCCAGCAGCTTGGTAGGAGGGGAGGCACTCGAAGCTTTCTTT. This chain links TRBV5-1 with TRBJ1-1; D might be TRBD1 (5 bases). Germline V CDR1 and CDR2: SGHRS, YFSETQ. This CDR3 has 15 residues. The V and J ends lost 0 bases and 8 bases respectively, with 17 bases between them.

The table lists this clonotype with a few counts. J is TRBJ1-1 and V is TRBV20-1; D uncertain. Trimming removed 5 bases from V and 3 bases from J, with 7 bases in between. Per the germline V gene, CDR1 is DFQATT and CDR2 is SNEGSKA (reference sequence). The CDR3 consists of 11 residues. The CDR3 here is CSASDDTEAFF. The CDR3, as DNA: TGCAGTGCTTCCGATGACACTGAAGCTTTCTTT.

This chain connects TRBV6-2 or TRBV6-3 to TRBJ2-3; D unresolved. The germline CDR1 and CDR2 sequences are MNHEY and SVGEGT. The length of the CDR3 is 13 residues. Trimming took off 6 bases at V and 4 bases at J, with 11 bases between the two ends. The CDR3 DNA sequence: TGTGCCAGCAGCCGCGTCACGTCAGATACGCAGTATTTT. Protein: CASSRVTSDTQYF.

The rearrangement joins TRBV10-1 to TRBJ2-3; D may correspond to TRBD1 or TRBD2 (6 bases each). CDR3 length equals 13 residues. Germline loops: CDR1 WNHNN, CDR2 SYGVQD (reference sequence). V was pared by 6 bases and J by 5 bases, with 12 bases between. This CDR3 reads CASSGGPRDTQYF. The DNA of the CDR3 is TGCGCCAGCAGCGGGGGCCCTCGAGATACGCAGTATTTT.

In its sample, this clonotype was seen many times. V usage is TRBV5-6 and J usage is TRBJ2-4, with 8 nucleotides matching TRBD1. The germline gives CDR1 SGHDT, CDR2 YYEEEE. V was clipped by 6 bases and J by 6 bases; unmatched bases: 5. This CDR3 is 13 amino acids long. CDR3 bases: TGTGCCAGCAACGACAGGGGAGGAAACATTCAGTACTTC. This codes for CASNDRGGNIQYF.

The gene calls are TRBV5-5 and TRBJ1-1; unclear D gene. Looked up from germline, CDR1 is SGHKS and CDR2 is YYEKEE (reference sequence). The CDR3 has 14 amino acids. Trimming took 0 bases from V and 0 from J, leaving 6 bases between them. CDR3 bases: TGTGCCAGCAGCTTGGCGACCATGAACACTGAAGCTTTCTTT. Encoded protein: CASSLATMNTEAFF.

The chain has TRBV2 and TRBJ2-3; D is perhaps TRBD2 (6 bases). The CDR3 is 13 residues long. Germline CDR1 SNHLY, CDR2 FYNNEI. V lost 6 bases and J 3 bases, leaving 10 bases between the germline ends. In DNA, the CDR3 is TGTGCCAGCAGGGCACTAGCTACAGATACGCAGTATTTT. Residues: CASRALATDTQYF.

The chain has TRBV12-3 or TRBV12-4 and TRBJ1-1, with D possibly TRBD1 on 6 matching bases. The CDR3 contains 13 residues. V lost 5 bases, J lost 5 bases, and 12 bases lay in between. DNA of the CDR3: TGTGCCAGCAGTGACAGGTATGGGACTGAAGCTTTCTTT. Translated: CASSDRYGTEAFF.

This CDR3 is CAWTRGNRDTQYF. The CDR3 DNA reads as TGTGCCTGGACCCGCGGGAACAGAGATACGCAGTATTTT. This chain connects TRBV30 to TRBJ2-3; perhaps TRBD2 as D (6 bases). Germline V gene lookup returns CDR1 GTSNPN and CDR2 SVGIG (reference sequence). V lost 4 bases to trimming and J lost 5 bases, with 13 bases between them. The CDR3 is made up of 13 amino acids. The full variable domain, completed using reference TRBV30 and TRBJ2-3, is SQTIHQWPATLVQPVGSPLSLECTVEGTSNPNLYWYRQAAGRGLQLLFYSVGIGQISSEVPQNLSASRPQDRQFILSSKKLLLSDSGFYLCAWTRGNRDTQYFGPGTRLTVL.